This TCR beta chain originates from a study of T-cell reconstitution after alpha-beta-depleted transplantation in children. V was clipped by 6 bases and J by 3 bases; unmatched bases: 2. The CDR3 loop spans 13 amino acids. For TCRbeta, the library was prepared with unique molecular identifiers. In TCRdb, the PCR reads were re-called with MiXCR into one record per CDR3 protein. The data contain approximately 300,000 distinct CDR3 sequences, 9.5% to 13% of them singletons. This clonotype was seen at least ten times. Its cognate antigen is unknown. Notes on the study in general: The origin of high day-60 TCRbeta diversity in some patients lay in surviving recipient T cells and thymic progenitors. It was reported that alpha-beta T cells came from several hundred expanded graft clones (about two months after transplant). One year after transplant, T-cell counts and diversity came mostly from newly produced T cells.

This clonotype was obtained from a male patient between 2 and 10 years old who had a stem cell transplant for chronic granulomatous disease, so the T cells may come from the graft donor. The chain employs TRBV12-3 or TRBV12-4 and TRBJ2-5, with TRBD2 matching over 9 bases. The source was peripheral blood, collected 180 days after TCRalphabeta/CD19-depleted stem cell transplant. The chain's CDR3 is CASRTSGKETQYF. CDR3 DNA: TGTGCCAGCAGGACTAGCGGAAAAGAGACCCAGTACTTC.